The 30 T cell receptor beta chains presented below share a single source sample, sequenced in a study of blood T cell repertoires in COVID-19 (dated by TCRdb to 2020 to 2022). Library method: the immunoSEQ multiplex PCR assay. This is the immuneACCESS table as TCRdb keeps it, with only in-frame sequences that have V and J called. A part of the clones is gone; compared with another copy, unresolved V genes explain less than half, and the rest is unexplained. The sample table lists over 90,000 clones, roughly nine tenths of them with a count of one. Over 15% of the sample comes from the top ten. The sample consisted of peripheral blood. The source of these receptors is a woman of 80 years or more in a cohort sampled during active COVID-19.

This chain links TRBV25-1 with TRBJ2-1; TRBD2 matches at 11 bases. Germline-derived CDR1 and CDR2 are MGHDK and SYGVNS. V lost 1 base, J lost 3 bases, and 8 bases stayed unmatched. The length of the CDR3 is 18 residues. This chain's CDR3 is CASSESLAGGEVYNEQFF. Here the CDR3 DNA reads TGTGCCAGCAGTGAATCCTTAGCGGGAGGGGAGGTCTACAATGAGCAGTTCTTC.

The rearrangement links TRBV2 to TRBJ2-3; TRBD2 matches at 8 bases. The CDR3 is 15 amino acids. CDR1 SNHLY and CDR2 FYNNEI come from the germline V gene. Trimming took 5 bases from V and 0 from J; bases not matched to a gene: 4. The CDR3 DNA sequence: TGTGCCAGCAGTAGTCCTAGCGGGAGCACAGATACGCAGTATTTT. This codes for CASSSPSGSTDTQYF.

This chain uses TRBV11-2 with TRBJ2-7; D gene unclear. Looked up from germline, CDR1 is SGHAT and CDR2 is FQNNGV. CDR3 length: 11 residues. V lost 5 bases, J lost 2 bases, and 4 bases lay in between. The CDR3 coding sequence is TGTGCCAGCAGCCCTGCCTACGAGCAGTACTTC. It codes for CASSPAYEQYF.

The V gene is TRBV30, the J gene TRBJ1-6; D is undetermined. CDR3 length: 14 amino acids. The germline V and J ends were trimmed by 6 bases and 0 bases, with 9 bases remaining between them. Germline CDR1 GTSNPN, CDR2 SVGIG (reference sequence). CDR3 bases: TGTGCCTGTAGTACCAGCTCCTATAATTCACCCCTCCACTTT. Translation gives CACSTSSYNSPLHF.

Only one count was recorded for this clone. Other DNA sequences from this sample encode an identical CDR3 as well. The chain combines TRBV11-2 with TRBJ2-3; possibly TRBD1 for D (6 bases). CDR3 size: 13 residues. The V end was cut by 4 bases, the J end by 5 bases, with 10 bases between. Germline-derived CDR1 and CDR2 are SGHAT and FQNNGV. The CDR3 DNA reads TGTGCCAGCAGCTCCAGGGGCGGAGATACGCAGTATTTT. Its translation is CASSSRGGDTQYF.

The rearrangement uses TRBV11-2 and TRBJ2-1; 14 bases agree with TRBD2. Germline lookup yields CDR1 SGHAT and CDR2 FQNNGV. This CDR3 is 16 amino acids long. V dropped 5 bases and J dropped 8; count of bases not matched to a gene: 8. The CDR3 here is CASSGRLAGGPYEQFF. The DNA for the CDR3 is TGTGCCAGCAGCGGGCGACTAGCGGGAGGGCCTTATGAGCAGTTCTTC.

V and J are TRBV7-7 and TRBJ2-5; TRBD2 matches 7 bases. The CDR3 is 13 amino acids. The germline CDR1 and CDR2 sequences are SSHAT and FNYEAQ (reference sequence). Written as DNA, the CDR3 is TGTGCTAGCTCTAGCGGTATACTAGAGACCCAGTACTTC. It translates to CASSSGILETQYF. Variable domain in full (rest from reference TRBV7-7 and TRBJ2-5): GAGVSQSPRYKVTKRGQDVTLRCDPISSHATLYWYQQALGQGPEFLTYFNYEAQPDKSGLPSDRFSAERPEGSISTLTIQRTEQRDSAMYRCASSSGILETQYFGPGTRLLVL.

This chain connects TRBV5-1 to TRBJ2-2, with TRBD2 identical over 7 bases. The V gene end was trimmed by 3 bases and the J gene end by 4 bases; junction bases not matched to a gene: 0. CDR3 length equals 13 residues. Germline loops: CDR1 SGHRS, CDR2 YFSETQ. CDR3 sequence (DNA): TGCGCCAGCAGCTGGGGGGGCACCGGGGAGCTGTTTTTT. This codes for CASSWGGTGELFF.

This clone was found once. The V call is TRBV5-1, the J call TRBJ2-1, with 7 bases matching TRBD2. Germline V gene lookup returns CDR1 SGHRS and CDR2 YFSETQ. Losses at the gene ends were 4 bases for V and 7 bases for J; bases not matched to a gene: 8. This CDR3 spans 14 amino acids. The CDR3 bases are TGCGCCAGCAGCCCGCGACTAGCTTTTAATGAGCAGTTCTTC. Protein sequence: CASSPRLAFNEQFF.

This clone appeared a few times. The V gene is TRBV12-3 or TRBV12-4, the J gene TRBJ1-2; the match to TRBD1 covers 7 bases. The CDR3 spans 13 residues. V shed 3 bases, J shed 8 bases, and the junction held 6 bases outside the gene matches. In DNA form, the CDR3 reads TGTGCCAGCAGTTTTGTCAGGGGGGCCGGCTACACCTTC. Its translation: CASSFVRGAGYTF.

The rearrangement joins TRBV3-1 (or the pseudogene TRBV3-2) to TRBJ1-1; 7 nucleotides line up with TRBD1. CDR3 length equals 15 residues. The V segment lost 4 bases and the J segment 1 base; nucleotides outside the gene matches: 6. CDR1 is LGHDT and CDR2 is YNNKEL in the germline V gene (reference sequence). CDR3 bases: TGTGCCAGCAGCCTACAGGGGTCGTCGAACACTGAAGCTTTCTTT. The encoded protein is CASSLQGSSNTEAFF.

V gene TRBV12-3 or TRBV12-4 combines with J gene TRBJ1-2; tentative D call: TRBD1 (6 bases). Between the trimmed V and J ends, which lost 7 bases and 3 bases, there was a span of 12 bases. This CDR3 has 13 amino acids. CDR3 in amino acids: CASNTRGYYGYTF. The CDR3 nucleotides read TGTGCCAGCAATACCAGGGGATACTATGGCTACACCTTC.

J is TRBJ1-2 and V is TRBV6-5; TRBD1 is a possible D gene (5 bases). This CDR3 contains 14 residues. The germline V gene has CDR1 MNHEY and CDR2 SVGAGI. V lost 10 bases and J 5 bases, leaving 20 bases between the germline ends. CDR3 region: CATGPGGSSYGYTF. The CDR3 DNA is TGTGCCACCGGCCCGGGGGGATCGTCGTATGGCTACACCTTC.

V and J are TRBV19 and TRBJ1-1; D call uncertain. V lost 5 bases to trimming and J lost 1 base, with 8 bases between them. Germline V gives CDR1 LNHDA, CDR2 SQIVND (reference sequence). This CDR3 is built from 13 residues. CDR3 protein: CASSQARNTEAFF. Here the CDR3 DNA reads TGTGCCAGTAGTCAGGCCCGGAACACTGAAGCTTTCTTT.

The gene calls are TRBV10-3 and TRBJ2-1, with D possibly matching TRBD1 (5 bases). The CDR3 covers 18 residues. Germline V gene lookup returns CDR1 ENHRY and CDR2 SYGVKD. Trimming removed 4 bases at V and 0 bases at J, with 19 bases between. The CDR3 here is CAISGVQAGASSYNEQFF. CDR3 coding DNA: TGTGCCATCAGTGGGGTACAGGCTGGGGCGAGCTCCTACAATGAGCAGTTCTTC.

This clone was observed a few times. The chain carries TRBV7-8 and TRBJ1-3; D gene unclear. In germline, CDR1 is SGHVS, CDR2 FQNEAQ. The CDR3 is made up of 15 amino acids. The V end lost 5 bases, the J end lost 0 bases, and 11 bases lay between the germline ends. CDR3 residues: CASSPLELSGNTIYF. CDR3 DNA sequence: TGTGCCAGCAGCCCCTTAGAACTCTCTGGAAACACCATATATTTT.

J is TRBJ2-7 and V is TRBV5-5; 13 nucleotides agree with TRBD2. The CDR3 contains 14 residues. Germline CDR1 SGHKS, CDR2 YYEKEE (reference sequence). V lost 7 bases to trimming and J lost 3 bases; unmatched junction nucleotides: 4. In DNA, the CDR3 is TGTGCCAGCTTTCGGACTAGCGGGAGCTACGAGCAGTACTTC. It specifies CASFRTSGSYEQYF.

J is TRBJ2-5 and V is TRBV27, with TRBD2 matching over 7 bases. Losses at the gene ends were 6 bases for V and 2 bases for J; bases not matched to a gene: 12. CDR1 and CDR2 (germline): MNHEY, SMNVEV (reference sequence). The CDR3 consists of 16 residues. DNA of the CDR3: TGTGCCAGCAGCCTTCTGATGCTAGCGGATCAAGAGACCCAGTACTTC. Amino acid sequence: CASSLLMLADQETQYF.

The rearrangement joins TRBV5-1 to TRBJ2-7; D is unresolved. The CDR3 consists of 14 residues. Trimming pared 7 bases from V and 0 bases from J, leaving 14 bases between. Germline values: CDR1 SGHRS, CDR2 YFSETQ. CDR3 protein: CASGASTSSYEQYF. The CDR3 coding sequence is TGCGCCAGCGGAGCATCCACCAGCTCCTACGAGCAGTACTTC. The full variable domain, with the rest looked up from reference TRBV5-1 and TRBJ2-7, is KAGVTQTPRYLIKTRGQQVTLSCSPISGHRSVSWYQQTPGQGLQFLFEYFSETQRNKGNFPGRFSGRQFSNSRSEMNVSTLELGDSALYLCASGASTSSYEQYFGPGTRLTVT.

The rearrangement uses TRBV7-2 and TRBJ2-1, with 8 bases identical to TRBD2. V trimming: 0 bases; J trimming: 3 bases; junction bases outside the gene matches: 4. In germline, CDR1 is SGHTA, CDR2 FQGNSA. This CDR3 is 16 amino acids long. CDR3 DNA sequence: TGTGCCAGCAGCTTAGCGGCAGCGGGAGTCTACAATGAGCAGTTCTTC. As protein: CASSLAAAGVYNEQFF.

V is TRBV27 and J is TRBJ1-1; 8 bases are a match to TRBD1. There are 15 residues in the CDR3. Trimming removed 6 bases from V and 4 bases from J; junction bases left unmatched: 10. The germline gives CDR1 MNHEY, CDR2 SMNVEV (reference sequence). CDR3 sequence reads: CASRSQGARVTEAFF. CDR3 DNA: TGTGCCAGCAGGTCGCAGGGGGCCCGCGTCACTGAAGCTTTCTTT.

In the case of this clone: An end of the junction does not agree with germline; a read error may underlie this. The CDR3 spells CASSLLKPGEGTKDF. The CDR3 coding sequence is TGTGCCAGCAGCTTATTAAAGCCTGGGGAAGGGACAAAAGACTTC. The chain couples TRBV11-2 to TRBJ2-5, with D possibly TRBD1 on 6 matching bases. This CDR3 is 15 amino acids long. Germline V gene sequence: CDR1 SGHAT, CDR2 FQNNGV.

This chain connects TRBV6-5 to TRBJ1-5; tentative D call: TRBD1 (6 bases). The V gene lost 2 bases and the J gene lost 1 base, with 12 bases spanning the gap. CDR3 size: 16 residues. Germline CDR1 is MNHEY and CDR2 is SVGAGI. CDR3 DNA sequence: TGTGCCAGCAGTTACAGGGCAGGGACAAGCAATCAGCCCCAGCATTTT. Its translation is CASSYRAGTSNQPQHF.

V usage is TRBV10-1 and J usage is TRBJ2-6; 7 bases fit TRBD2. CDR1 and CDR2 from the germline V gene are WNHNN and SYGVQD (reference sequence). The CDR3 runs 15 residues. Losses at the gene ends were 3 bases for V and 1 base for J; bases not matched to a gene: 0. The CDR3 DNA is TGCGCCAGCAGTGAAGCGGGGTCTGGGGCCAACGTCCTGACTTTC. This encodes CASSEAGSGANVLTF.

The chain carries TRBV21-1 and TRBJ2-7; no DNA check was done on the table's D call, TRBD1. TRBV21-1 is an annotated pseudogene. The CDR3 has 12 residues. The CDR3 here is CASRKTGGEQYF. The CDR3 DNA is TGTGCCAGCAGAAAGACAGGGGGCGAGCAGTACTTC.

The chain carries TRBV4-1 and TRBJ2-7, with D uncertain. Per germline, CDR1 MGHRA and CDR2 YSYEKL. The CDR3 spans 14 residues. With 4 bases removed from V and 1 base from J, the gap between germline ends came to 11 bases. The DNA for the CDR3 is TGCGCCAGCAGCCCGTTTGACACTTCCTACGAGCAGTACTTC. This translates into CASSPFDTSYEQYF.

The CDR3 coding sequence is TGTGCCTGGAGTGTACGAAGGGAGGTCGGAAACACCATATATTTT. This sequence encodes CAWSVRREVGNTIYF. The genes are TRBV30 and TRBJ1-3, with D unresolved. This CDR3 has 15 amino acids. V was shortened by 0 bases and J by 4 bases, with 13 bases between the two germline ends. Germline V gene lookup returns CDR1 GTSNPN and CDR2 SVGIG (reference sequence).

This clone has just one count. V usage is TRBV5-4 and J usage is TRBJ2-2; 7 bases are a match to TRBD1. The junction had 5 bases not matched to a gene; V was cut back by 4 bases and J by 2 bases. The CDR3 has 15 residues. Germline assignment: CDR1 SGHNT and CDR2 YYREEE (reference sequence). This CDR3 reads CASSTWTGNTGELFF. CDR3 nucleotide sequence: TGTGCCAGCAGCACCTGGACAGGCAACACCGGGGAGCTGTTTTTT.

V gene TRBV29-1 combines with J gene TRBJ2-1; 8 nucleotides match TRBD2. The CDR3 has 16 residues. Trimming removed 0 bases from V and 5 bases from J; junction bases left unmatched: 9. In germline, CDR1 is SQVTM, CDR2 ANQGSEA. Written as DNA, the CDR3 is TGCAGCGTTGAAGATTTGCTAAACGGGGGGGACAATGAGCAGTTCTTC. It specifies CSVEDLLNGGDNEQFF.

The gene calls are TRBV27 and TRBJ2-2, with 9 positions matching TRBD1. The germline V gene encodes CDR1 MNHEY and CDR2 SMNVEV (reference sequence). With V trimmed by 4 bases and J by 5 bases, 8 bases remained unmatched. The CDR3 is 16 amino acids. This chain's CDR3 is CASSSSGQGRTGELFF. In nucleotides, the CDR3 is TGTGCCAGCAGTTCCTCGGGACAGGGAAGAACCGGGGAGCTGTTTTTT.